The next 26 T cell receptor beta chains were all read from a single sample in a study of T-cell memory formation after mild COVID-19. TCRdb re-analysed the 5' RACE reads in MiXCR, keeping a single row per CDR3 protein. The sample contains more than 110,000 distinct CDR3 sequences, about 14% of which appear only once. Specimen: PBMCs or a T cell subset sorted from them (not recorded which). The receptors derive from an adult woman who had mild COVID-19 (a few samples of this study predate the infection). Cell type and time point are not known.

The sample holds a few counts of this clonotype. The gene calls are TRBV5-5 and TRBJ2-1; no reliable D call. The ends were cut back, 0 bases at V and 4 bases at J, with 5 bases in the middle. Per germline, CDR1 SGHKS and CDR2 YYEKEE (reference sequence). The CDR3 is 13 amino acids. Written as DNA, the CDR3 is TGTGCCAGCAGCTTGGCCAGATACAATGAGCAGTTCTTC. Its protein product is CASSLARYNEQFF.

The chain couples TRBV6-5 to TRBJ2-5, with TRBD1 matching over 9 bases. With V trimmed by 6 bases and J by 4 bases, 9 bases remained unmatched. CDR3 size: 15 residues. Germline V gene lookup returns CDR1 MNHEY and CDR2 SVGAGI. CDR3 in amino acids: CASSSPTGGGETQYF. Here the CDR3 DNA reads TGTGCCAGCAGCTCACCGACAGGGGGAGGAGAGACCCAGTACTTC.

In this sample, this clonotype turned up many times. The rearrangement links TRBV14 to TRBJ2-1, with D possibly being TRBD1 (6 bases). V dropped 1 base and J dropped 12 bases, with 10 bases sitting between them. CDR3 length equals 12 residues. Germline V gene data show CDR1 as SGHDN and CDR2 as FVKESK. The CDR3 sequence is CASSQVQGGQFF. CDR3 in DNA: TGTGCCAGCAGCCAAGTACAGGGTGGGCAGTTCTTC.

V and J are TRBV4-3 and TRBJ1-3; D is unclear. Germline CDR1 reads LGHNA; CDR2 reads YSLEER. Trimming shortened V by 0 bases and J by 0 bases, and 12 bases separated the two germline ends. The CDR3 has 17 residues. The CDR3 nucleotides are TGCGCCAGCAGCCAAGATTACGGGATCATCTCTGGAAACACCATATATTTT. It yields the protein CASSQDYGIISGNTIYF.

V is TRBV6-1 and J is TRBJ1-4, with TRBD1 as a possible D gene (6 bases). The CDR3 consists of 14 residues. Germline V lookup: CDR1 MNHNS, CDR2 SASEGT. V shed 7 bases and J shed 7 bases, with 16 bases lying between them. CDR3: CASMSGGDGEKLFF. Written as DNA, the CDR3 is TGTGCCAGCATGTCTGGGGGCGATGGTGAAAAACTGTTTTTT.

The CDR3 DNA reads as TGTGCCAGCAGCTTACACCCAGGGGGCACCTATGGCTACACCTTC. Translated: CASSLHPGGTYGYTF. The chain couples TRBV7-9 to TRBJ1-2; 8 nucleotides line up with TRBD1. With 2 bases clipped from V and 4 bases from J, the junction kept 6 bases outside the gene matches. The CDR3 is 15 residues long. The V gene's germline CDR1 is SEHNR and CDR2 FQNEAQ (reference sequence).

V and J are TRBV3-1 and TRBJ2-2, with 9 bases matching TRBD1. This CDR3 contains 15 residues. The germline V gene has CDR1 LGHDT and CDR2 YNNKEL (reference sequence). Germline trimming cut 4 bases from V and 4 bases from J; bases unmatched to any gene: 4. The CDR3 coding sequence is TGTGCCAGCAGCCTTACGGGACAGGGCACCGGGGAGCTGTTTTTT. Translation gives CASSLTGQGTGELFF.

In nucleotides, the CDR3 is TGTGCCAGCAGGGGACTAGGATACCCAGATACGCAGTATTTT. Amino acids: CASRGLGYPDTQYF. The rearrangement joins TRBV2 to TRBJ2-3; 8 nucleotides agree with TRBD2. Looked up from germline, CDR1 is SNHLY and CDR2 is FYNNEI. The CDR3 has 14 amino acids. V was pared by 6 bases and J by 4 bases, with 6 bases of the junction left unmatched.

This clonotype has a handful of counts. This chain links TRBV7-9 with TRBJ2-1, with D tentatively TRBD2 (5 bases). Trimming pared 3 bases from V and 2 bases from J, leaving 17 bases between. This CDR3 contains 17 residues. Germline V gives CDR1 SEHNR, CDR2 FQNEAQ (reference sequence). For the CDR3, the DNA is TGTGCCAGCAGCTTGGCACTCGTCAGCGGACCCTACAATGAGCAGTTCTTC. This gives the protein CASSLALVSGPYNEQFF. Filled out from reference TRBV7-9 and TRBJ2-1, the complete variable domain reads DTGVSQNPRHKITKRGQNVTFRCDPISEHNRLYWYRQTLGQGPEFLTYFQNEAQLEKSRLLSDRFSAERPKGSFSTLEIQRTEQGDSAMYLCASSLALVSGPYNEQFFGPGTRLTVL.

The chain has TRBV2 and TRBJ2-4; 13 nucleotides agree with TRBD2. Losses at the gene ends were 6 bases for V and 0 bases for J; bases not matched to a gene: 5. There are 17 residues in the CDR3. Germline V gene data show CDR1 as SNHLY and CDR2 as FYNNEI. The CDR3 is CASRGLAGSLAKNIQYF. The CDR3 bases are TGTGCCAGCAGGGGACTAGCGGGGTCACTAGCCAAAAACATTCAGTACTTC.

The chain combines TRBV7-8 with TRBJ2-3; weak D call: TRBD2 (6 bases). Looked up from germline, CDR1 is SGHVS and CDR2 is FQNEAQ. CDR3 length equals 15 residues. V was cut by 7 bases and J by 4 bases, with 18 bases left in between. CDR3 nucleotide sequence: TGTGCCAGCACCCGATGGGGGGTTCCCGCAGATACGCAGTATTTT. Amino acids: CASTRWGVPADTQYF. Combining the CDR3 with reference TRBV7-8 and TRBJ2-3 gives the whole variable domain GAGVSQSPRYKVAKRGQDVALRCDPISGHVSLFWYQQALGQGPEFLTYFQNEAQLDKSGLPSDRFFAERPEGSVSTLKIQRTQQEDSAVYLCASTRWGVPADTQYFGPGTRLTVL.

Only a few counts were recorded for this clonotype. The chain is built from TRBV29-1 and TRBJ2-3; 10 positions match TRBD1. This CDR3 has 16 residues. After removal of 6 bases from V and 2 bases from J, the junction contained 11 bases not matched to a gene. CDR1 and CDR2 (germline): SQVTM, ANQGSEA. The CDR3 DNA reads TGCAGCGTAGAGGACGGACAGGGGGGTCTCACAGATACGCAGTATTTT. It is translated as CSVEDGQGGLTDTQYF.

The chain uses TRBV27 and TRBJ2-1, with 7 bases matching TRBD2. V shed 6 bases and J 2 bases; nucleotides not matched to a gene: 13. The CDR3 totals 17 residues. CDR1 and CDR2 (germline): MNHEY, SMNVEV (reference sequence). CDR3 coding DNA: TGTGCCAGCAGGCCGTTTTTCATAGCGGGTACCTACAATGAGCAGTTCTTC. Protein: CASRPFFIAGTYNEQFF.

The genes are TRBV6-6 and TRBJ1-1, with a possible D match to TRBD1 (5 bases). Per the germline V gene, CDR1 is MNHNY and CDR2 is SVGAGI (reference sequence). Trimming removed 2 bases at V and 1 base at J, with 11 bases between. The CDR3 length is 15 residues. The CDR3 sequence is CASSYGAGTNTEAFF. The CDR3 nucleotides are TGTGCCAGCAGTTACGGGGCAGGGACGAACACTGAAGCTTTCTTT.

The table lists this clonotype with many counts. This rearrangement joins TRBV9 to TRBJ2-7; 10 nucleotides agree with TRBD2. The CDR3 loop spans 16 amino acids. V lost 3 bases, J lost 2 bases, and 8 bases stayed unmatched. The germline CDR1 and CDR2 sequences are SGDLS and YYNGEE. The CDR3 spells CASSAIGTSATYEQYF. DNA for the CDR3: TGTGCCAGCAGCGCAATCGGGACTAGCGCTACCTACGAGCAGTACTTC.

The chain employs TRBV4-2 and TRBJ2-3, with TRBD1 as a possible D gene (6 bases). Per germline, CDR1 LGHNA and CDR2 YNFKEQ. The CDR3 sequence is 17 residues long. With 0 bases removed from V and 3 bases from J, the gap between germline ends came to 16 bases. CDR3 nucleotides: TGTGCCAGCAGCCAAGAGGTAGGGGACACATCTACAGATACGCAGTATTTT. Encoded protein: CASSQEVGDTSTDTQYF.

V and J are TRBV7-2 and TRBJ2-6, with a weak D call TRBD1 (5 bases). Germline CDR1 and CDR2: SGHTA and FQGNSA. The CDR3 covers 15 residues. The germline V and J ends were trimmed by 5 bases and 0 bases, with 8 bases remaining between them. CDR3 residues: CASSRDSSGANVLTF. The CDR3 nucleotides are TGTGCCAGCAGCCGAGACAGCTCTGGGGCCAACGTCCTGACTTTC. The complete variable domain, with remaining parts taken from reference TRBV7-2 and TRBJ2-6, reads GAGVSQSPSNKVTEKGKDVELRCDPISGHTALYWYRQSLGQGLEFLIYFQGNSAPDKSGLPSDRFSAERTGGSVSTLTIQRTQQEDSAVYLCASSRDSSGANVLTFGAGSRLTVL.

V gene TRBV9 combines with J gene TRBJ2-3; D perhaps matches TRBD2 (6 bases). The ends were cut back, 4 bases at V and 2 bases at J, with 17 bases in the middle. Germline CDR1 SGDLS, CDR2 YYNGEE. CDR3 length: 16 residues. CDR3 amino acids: CASSPEGTSSTDTQYF. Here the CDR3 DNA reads TGTGCCAGCAGCCCAGAAGGGACTTCTTCCACAGATACGCAGTATTTT.

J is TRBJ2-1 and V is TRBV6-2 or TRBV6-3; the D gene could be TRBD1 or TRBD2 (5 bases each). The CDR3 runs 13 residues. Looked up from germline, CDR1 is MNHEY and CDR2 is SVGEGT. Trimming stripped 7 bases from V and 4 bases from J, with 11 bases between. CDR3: CASKMGEYNEQFF. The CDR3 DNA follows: TGTGCCAGCAAAATGGGGGAATACAATGAGCAGTTCTTC.

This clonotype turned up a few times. The CDR3 reads CASSPGLAHFDEQFF. The CDR3 DNA follows: TGTGCCAGCAGCCCCGGACTAGCCCATTTCGATGAGCAGTTCTTC. This chain connects TRBV9 to TRBJ2-1, with 8 bases lining up with TRBD2. Germline lookup yields CDR1 SGDLS and CDR2 YYNGEE. The CDR3 covers 15 residues. Losses at the gene ends were 4 bases for V and 8 bases for J; bases not matched to a gene: 11.

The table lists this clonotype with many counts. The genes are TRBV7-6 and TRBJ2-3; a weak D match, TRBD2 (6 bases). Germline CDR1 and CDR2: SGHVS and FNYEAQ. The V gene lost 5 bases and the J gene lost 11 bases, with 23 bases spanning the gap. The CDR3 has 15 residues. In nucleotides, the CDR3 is TGTGCCAGCAGCCAGGAGGCGGGGCATGCCCCTTTGCAGTATTTT. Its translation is CASSQEAGHAPLQYF.

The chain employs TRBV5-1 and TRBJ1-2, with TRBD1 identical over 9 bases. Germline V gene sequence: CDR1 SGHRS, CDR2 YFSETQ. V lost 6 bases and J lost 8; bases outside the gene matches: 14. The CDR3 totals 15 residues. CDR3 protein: CASTLLGTGGDGYTF. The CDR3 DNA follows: TGCGCCAGCACCCTCCTCGGTACAGGGGGCGACGGCTACACCTTC. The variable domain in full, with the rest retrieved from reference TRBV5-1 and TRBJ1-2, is KAGVTQTPRYLIKTRGQQVTLSCSPISGHRSVSWYQQTPGQGLQFLFEYFSETQRNKGNFPGRFSGRQFSNSRSEMNVSTLELGDSALYLCASTLLGTGGDGYTFGSGTRLTVV.

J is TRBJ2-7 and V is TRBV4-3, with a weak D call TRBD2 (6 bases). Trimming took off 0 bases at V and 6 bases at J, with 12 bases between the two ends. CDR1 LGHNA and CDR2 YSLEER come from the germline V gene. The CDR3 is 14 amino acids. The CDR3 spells CASSQEIGGGEQYF. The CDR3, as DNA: TGCGCCAGCAGCCAAGAAATTGGGGGAGGCGAGCAGTACTTC.

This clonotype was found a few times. The CDR3 bases are TGTGCCACCAGTGATATGACAGTTTACAATGAGCAGTTCTTC. It yields the protein CATSDMTVYNEQFF. The V call is TRBV24-1, the J call TRBJ2-1; TRBD1 might be the D (5 bases). The CDR3 totals 14 residues. Trimming removed 3 bases from V and 4 bases from J, with 9 bases in between. CDR1 is KGHDR and CDR2 is SFDVKD in the germline V gene.

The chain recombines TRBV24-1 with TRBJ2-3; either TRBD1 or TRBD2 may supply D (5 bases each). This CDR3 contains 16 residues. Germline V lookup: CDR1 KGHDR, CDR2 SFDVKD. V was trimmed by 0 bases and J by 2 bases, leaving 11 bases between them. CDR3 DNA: TGTGCCACCAGTGATTTGCGGGACGGACACACAGATACGCAGTATTTT. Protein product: CATSDLRDGHTDTQYF.

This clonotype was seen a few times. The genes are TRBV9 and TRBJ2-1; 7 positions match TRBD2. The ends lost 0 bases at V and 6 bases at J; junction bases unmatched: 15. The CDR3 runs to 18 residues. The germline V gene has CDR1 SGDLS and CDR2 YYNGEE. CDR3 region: CASSVADLGEGLANEQFF. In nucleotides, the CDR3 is TGTGCCAGCAGCGTAGCGGACTTGGGGGAGGGCCTTGCCAATGAGCAGTTCTTC.